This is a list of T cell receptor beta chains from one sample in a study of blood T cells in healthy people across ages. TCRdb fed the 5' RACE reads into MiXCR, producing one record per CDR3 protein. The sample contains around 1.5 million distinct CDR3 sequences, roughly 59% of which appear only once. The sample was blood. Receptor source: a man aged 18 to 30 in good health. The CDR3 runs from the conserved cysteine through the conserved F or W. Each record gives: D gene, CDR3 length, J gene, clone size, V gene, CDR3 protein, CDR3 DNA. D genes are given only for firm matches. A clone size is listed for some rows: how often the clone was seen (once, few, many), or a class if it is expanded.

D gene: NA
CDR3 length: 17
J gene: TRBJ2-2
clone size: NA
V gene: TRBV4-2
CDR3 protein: CASSLFVSESNTGELFF
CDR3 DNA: TGTGCCAGCAGCCTTTTCGTGTCGGAATCGAACACCGGGGAGCTGTTTTTT

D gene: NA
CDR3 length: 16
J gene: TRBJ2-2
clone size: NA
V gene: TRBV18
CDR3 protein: CASSLYTTTNTGELFF
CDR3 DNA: TGTGCCAGCTCACTATACACGACAACGAACACCGGGGAGCTGTTTTTT

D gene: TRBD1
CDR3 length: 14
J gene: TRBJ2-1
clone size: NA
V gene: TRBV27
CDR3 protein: CASKRQGEFGEQFF
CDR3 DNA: TGTGCCAGCAAAAGACAGGGGGAATTCGGTGAGCAGTTCTTC

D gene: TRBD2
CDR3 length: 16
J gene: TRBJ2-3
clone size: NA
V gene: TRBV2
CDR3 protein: CASTQLAGPSTDTQYF
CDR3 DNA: TGTGCCAGCACTCAACTAGCGGGGCCTAGCACAGATACGCAGTATTTT

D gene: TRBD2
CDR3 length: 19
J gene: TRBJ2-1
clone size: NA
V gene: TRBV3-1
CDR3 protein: CASSQVASGVRSSYNEQFF
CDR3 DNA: TGTGCCAGCAGCCAGGTGGCTAGCGGGGTTAGAAGCTCCTACAATGAGCAGTTCTTC

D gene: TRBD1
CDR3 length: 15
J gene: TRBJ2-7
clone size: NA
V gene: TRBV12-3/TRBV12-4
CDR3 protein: CASSLGDRGAYEQYF
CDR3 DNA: TGTGCCAGCAGTTTAGGAGACAGGGGAGCTTACGAGCAGTACTTC

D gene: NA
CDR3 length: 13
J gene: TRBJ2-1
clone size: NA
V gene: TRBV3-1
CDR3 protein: CASSQDSYSEQFF
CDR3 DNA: TGTGCCAGCAGCCAAGACTCGTACAGTGAGCAGTTCTTC

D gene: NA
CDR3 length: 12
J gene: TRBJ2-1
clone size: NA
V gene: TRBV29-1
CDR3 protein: CSADQANNEQFF
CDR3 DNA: TGCAGCGCGGACCAGGCTAACAATGAGCAGTTCTTC

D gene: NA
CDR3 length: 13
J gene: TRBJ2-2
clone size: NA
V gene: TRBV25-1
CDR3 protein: CASSVGSTGELFF
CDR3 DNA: TGTGCCAGCAGTGTTGGGTCGACCGGGGAGCTGTTTTTT

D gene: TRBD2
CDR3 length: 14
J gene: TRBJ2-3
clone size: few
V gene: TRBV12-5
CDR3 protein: CASGTGTTPDTQYF
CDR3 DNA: TGTGCTAGTGGTACGGGGACTACACCAGATACGCAGTATTTT

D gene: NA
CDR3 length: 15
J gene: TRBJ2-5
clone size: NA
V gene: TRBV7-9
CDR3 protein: CASSPVGLDHETQYF
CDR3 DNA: TGTGCCAGCAGCCCCGTGGGGCTAGATCATGAGACCCAGTACTTC

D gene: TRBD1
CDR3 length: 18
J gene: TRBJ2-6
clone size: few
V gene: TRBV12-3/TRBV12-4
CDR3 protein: CASSSWTGDAGGANVLTF
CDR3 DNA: TGTGCCAGCAGTTCCTGGACAGGGGATGCGGGCGGGGCCAACGTCCTGACTTTC

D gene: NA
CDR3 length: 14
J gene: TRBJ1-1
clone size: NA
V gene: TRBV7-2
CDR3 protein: CASSSHVDIREAFF
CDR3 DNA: TGTGCCAGCAGCTCACATGTGGACATCCGCGAAGCTTTCTTT

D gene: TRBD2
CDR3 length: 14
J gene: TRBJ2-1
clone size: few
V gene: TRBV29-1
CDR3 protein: CSVARSGSGNEQFF
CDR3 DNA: TGCAGCGTTGCTCGAAGCGGGAGTGGCAATGAGCAGTTCTTC

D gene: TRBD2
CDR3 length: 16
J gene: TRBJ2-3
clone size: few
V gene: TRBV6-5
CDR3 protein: CASSLLAGGLGDTQYF
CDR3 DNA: TGTGCCAGCAGTCTCCTAGCGGGGGGATTGGGAGATACGCAGTATTTT

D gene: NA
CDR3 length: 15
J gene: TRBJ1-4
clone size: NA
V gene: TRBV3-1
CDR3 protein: CASSHRGGINEKLFF
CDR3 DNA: TGTGCCAGCAGCCATCGCGGGGGGATTAATGAAAAACTGTTTTTT

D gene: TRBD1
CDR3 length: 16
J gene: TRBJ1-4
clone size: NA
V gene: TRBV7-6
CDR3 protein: CASSFYPEGAGEKLFF
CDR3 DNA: TGTGCCAGCAGCTTCTACCCGGAGGGGGCTGGCGAAAAACTGTTTTTT

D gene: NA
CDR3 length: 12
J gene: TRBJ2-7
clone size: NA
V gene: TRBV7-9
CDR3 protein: CASSAAGNEQYF
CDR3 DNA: TGTGCCAGCAGCGCTGCAGGGAACGAGCAGTACTTC

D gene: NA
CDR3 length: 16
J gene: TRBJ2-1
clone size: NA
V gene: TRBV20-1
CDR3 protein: CSARTSDGSSYNEQFF
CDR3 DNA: TGCAGTGCTAGAACCTCGGACGGTAGCTCCTACAATGAGCAGTTCTTC

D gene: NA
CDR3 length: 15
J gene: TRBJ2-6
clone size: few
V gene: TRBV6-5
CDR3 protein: CASSYVGSGANVLTF
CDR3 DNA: TGTGCCAGCAGTTACGTGGGCTCTGGGGCCAACGTCCTGACTTTC

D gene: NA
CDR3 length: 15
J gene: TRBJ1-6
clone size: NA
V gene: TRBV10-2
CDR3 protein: CASSLSLRENSPLHF
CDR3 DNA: TGCGCCAGCAGTCTCTCTTTGCGGGAGAATTCACCCCTCCACTTT

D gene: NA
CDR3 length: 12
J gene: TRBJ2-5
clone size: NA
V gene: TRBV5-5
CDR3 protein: CASSPDVGPQYF
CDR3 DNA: TGTGCCAGCAGCCCGGATGTCGGGCCCCAGTACTTC

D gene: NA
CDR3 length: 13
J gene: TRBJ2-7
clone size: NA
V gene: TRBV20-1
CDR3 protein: CSARRSRDYEQYF
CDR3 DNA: TGCAGTGCTAGACGTAGCCGGGACTACGAGCAGTACTTC

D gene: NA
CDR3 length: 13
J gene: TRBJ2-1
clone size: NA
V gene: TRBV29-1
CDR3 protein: CSVANSGAGEQFF
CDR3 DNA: TGCAGCGTGGCGAATTCAGGGGCCGGTGAGCAGTTCTTC

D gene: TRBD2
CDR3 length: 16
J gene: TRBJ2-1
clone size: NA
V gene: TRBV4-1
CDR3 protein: CASSQDPGTSVDEQFF
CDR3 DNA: TGCGCCAGCAGCCAAGATCCCGGGACTAGCGTCGATGAGCAGTTCTTC

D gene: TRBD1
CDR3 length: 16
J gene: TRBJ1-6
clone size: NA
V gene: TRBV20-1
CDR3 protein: CSARVRGTNLNSPLHF
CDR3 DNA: TGCAGTGCTAGAGTCAGGGGGACCAACCTTAATTCACCCCTCCACTTT

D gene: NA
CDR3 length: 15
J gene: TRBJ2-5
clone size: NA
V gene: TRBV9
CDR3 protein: CASSGSGRRWETQYF
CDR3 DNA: TGTGCCAGCAGCGGATCAGGGAGAAGGTGGGAGACCCAGTACTTC

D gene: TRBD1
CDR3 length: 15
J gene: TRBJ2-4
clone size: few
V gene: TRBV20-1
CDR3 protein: CSAEDRKEAKNIQYF
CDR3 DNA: TGCAGTGCAGAGGACAGGAAAGAAGCCAAAAACATTCAGTACTTC

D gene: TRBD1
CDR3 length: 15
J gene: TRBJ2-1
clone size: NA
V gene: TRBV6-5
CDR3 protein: CASSSGQGRGGEQFF
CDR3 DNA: TGTGCCAGCAGCTCGGGACAGGGAAGAGGAGGTGAGCAGTTCTTC

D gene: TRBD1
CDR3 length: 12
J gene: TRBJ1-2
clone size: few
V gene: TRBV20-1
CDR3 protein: CSARDDRGGYTF
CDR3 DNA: TGCAGTGCTAGAGACGACAGGGGTGGCTACACCTTC

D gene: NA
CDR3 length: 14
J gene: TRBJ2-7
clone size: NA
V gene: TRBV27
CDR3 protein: CASSFSGFSYEQYF
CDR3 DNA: TGTGCCAGCAGTTTCTCGGGATTCTCCTACGAGCAGTACTTC

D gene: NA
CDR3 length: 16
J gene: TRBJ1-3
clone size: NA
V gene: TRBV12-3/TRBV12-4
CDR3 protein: CASSPGGSVSGNTIYF
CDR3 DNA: TGTGCCAGCAGTCCTGGCGGGTCCGTTTCTGGAAACACCATATATTTT

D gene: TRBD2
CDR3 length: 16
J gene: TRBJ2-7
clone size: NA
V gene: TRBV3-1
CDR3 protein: CASSQDLGLAGVEQYF
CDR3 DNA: TGTGCCAGCAGCCAAGATCTGGGACTAGCGGGAGTCGAGCAGTACTTC

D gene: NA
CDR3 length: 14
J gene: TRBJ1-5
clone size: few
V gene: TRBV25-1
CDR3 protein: CASSGGVSNQPQHF
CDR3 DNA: TGTGCCAGCAGTGGGGGGGTTAGCAATCAGCCCCAGCATTTT

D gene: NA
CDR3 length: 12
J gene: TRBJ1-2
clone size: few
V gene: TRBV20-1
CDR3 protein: CSAGRANYGYTF
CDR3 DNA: TGCAGTGCCGGGAGGGCCAACTATGGCTACACCTTC

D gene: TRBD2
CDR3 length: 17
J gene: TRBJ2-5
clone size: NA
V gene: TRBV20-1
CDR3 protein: CSAPGLAGGPSYNEQYF
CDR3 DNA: TGCAGTGCCCCGGGACTAGCGGGAGGTCCCTCCTACAATGAGCAGTACTTC

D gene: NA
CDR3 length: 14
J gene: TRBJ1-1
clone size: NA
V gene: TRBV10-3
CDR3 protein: CAISETDANTEAFF
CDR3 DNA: TGTGCCATCAGTGAGACGGACGCGAACACTGAAGCTTTCTTT